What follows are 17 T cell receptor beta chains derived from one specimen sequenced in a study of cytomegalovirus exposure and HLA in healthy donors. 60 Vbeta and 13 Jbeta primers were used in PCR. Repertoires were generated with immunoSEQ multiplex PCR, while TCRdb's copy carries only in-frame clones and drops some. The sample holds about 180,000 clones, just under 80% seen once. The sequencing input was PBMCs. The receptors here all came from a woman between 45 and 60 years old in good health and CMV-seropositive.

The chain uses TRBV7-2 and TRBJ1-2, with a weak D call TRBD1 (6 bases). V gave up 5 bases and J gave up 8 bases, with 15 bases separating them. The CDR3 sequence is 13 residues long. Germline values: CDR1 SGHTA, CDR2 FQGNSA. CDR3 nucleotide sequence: TGTGCCAGCAGCCCAGGGGTGGCGCGCGGCTACACCTTC. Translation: CASSPGVARGYTF. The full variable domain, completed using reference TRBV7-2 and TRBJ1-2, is GAGVSQSPSNKVTEKGKDVELRCDPISGHTALYWYRQSLGQGLEFLIYFQGNSAPDKSGLPSDRFSAERTGGSVSTLTIQRTQQEDSAVYLCASSPGVARGYTFGSGTRLTVV.

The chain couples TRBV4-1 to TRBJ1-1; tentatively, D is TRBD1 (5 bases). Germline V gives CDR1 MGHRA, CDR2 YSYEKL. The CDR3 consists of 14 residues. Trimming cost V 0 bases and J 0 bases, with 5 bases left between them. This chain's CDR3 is CASSQDRVNTEAFF. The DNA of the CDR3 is TGCGCCAGCAGCCAAGACAGGGTGAACACTGAAGCTTTCTTT.

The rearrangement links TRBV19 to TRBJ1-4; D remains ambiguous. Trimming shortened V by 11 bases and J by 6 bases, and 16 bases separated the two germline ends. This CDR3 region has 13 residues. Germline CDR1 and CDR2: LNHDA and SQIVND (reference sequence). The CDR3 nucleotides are TGTGCCGTACGAGCTTCCGAGTATGAAAAACTGTTTTTT. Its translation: CAVRASEYEKLFF.

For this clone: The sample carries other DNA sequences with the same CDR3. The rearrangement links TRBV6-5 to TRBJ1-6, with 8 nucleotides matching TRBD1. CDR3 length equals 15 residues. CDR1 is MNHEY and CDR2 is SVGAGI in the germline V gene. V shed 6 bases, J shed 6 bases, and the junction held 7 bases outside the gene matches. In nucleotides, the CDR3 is TGTGCCAGCAGCCGATTAACAGGGGGTAATTCACCCCTCCACTTT. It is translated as CASSRLTGGNSPLHF.

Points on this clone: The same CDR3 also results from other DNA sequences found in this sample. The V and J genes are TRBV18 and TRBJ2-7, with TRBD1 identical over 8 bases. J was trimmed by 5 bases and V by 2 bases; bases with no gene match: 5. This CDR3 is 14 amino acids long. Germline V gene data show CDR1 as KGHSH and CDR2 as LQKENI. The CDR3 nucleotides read TGTGCCAGCTCACCAGGGACAGGCGGCGACGAGCAGTACTTC. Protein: CASSPGTGGDEQYF. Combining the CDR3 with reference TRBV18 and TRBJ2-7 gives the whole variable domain NAGVMQNPRHLVRRRGQEARLRCSPMKGHSHVYWYRQLPEEGLKFMVYLQKENIIDESGMPKERFSAEFPKEGPSILRIQQVVRGDSAAYFCASSPGTGGDEQYFGPGTRLTVT.

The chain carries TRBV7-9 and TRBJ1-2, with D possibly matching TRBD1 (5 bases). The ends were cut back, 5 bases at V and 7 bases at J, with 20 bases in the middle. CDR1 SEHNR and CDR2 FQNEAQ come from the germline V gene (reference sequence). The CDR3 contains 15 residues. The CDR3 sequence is CASSQQGGGIGGYTF. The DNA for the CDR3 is TGTGCCAGCAGCCAGCAGGGTGGCGGGATCGGTGGCTACACCTTC.

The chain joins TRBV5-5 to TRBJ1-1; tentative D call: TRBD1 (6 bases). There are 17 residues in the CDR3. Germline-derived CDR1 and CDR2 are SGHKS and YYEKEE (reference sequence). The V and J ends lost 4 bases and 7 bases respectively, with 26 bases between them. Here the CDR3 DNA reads TGTGCCAGCAGCCTCGACTCGTTACAGGGCTTCAACTATGAAGCTTTCTTT. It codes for CASSLDSLQGFNYEAFF.

The CDR3 nucleotides read TGTGCCAGCAGCGAGGACCCGGGGGTCGGCTATGGCTACACCTTC. Translating it yields CASSEDPGVGYGYTF. This rearrangement joins TRBV11-2 to TRBJ1-2; D is possibly TRBD1 (5 bases). Germline loops: CDR1 SGHAT, CDR2 FQNNGV. Trimming shortened V by 5 bases and J by 4 bases, and 17 bases separated the two germline ends. The CDR3 is made up of 15 amino acids.

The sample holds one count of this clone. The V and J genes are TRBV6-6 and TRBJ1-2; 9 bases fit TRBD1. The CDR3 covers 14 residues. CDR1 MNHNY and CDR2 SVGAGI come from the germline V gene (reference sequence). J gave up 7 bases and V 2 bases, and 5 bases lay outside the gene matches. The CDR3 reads CASSYGGTGFGYTF. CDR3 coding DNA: TGTGCCAGCAGTTACGGCGGGACAGGGTTTGGCTACACCTTC.

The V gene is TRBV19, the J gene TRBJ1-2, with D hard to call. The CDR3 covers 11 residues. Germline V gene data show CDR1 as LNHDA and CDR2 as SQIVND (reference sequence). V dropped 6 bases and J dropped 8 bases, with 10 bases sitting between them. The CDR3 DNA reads TGTGCCAGTAGATTAGGAGGCGGCTACACCTTC. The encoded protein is CASRLGGGYTF.

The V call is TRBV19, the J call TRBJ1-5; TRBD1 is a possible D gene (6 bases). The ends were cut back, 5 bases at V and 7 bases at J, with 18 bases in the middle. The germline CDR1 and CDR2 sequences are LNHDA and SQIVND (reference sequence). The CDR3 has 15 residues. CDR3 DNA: TGTGCCAGTAGTGAATACCAGGGGTCTGGGCAGCCCCAGCATTTT. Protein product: CASSEYQGSGQPQHF.

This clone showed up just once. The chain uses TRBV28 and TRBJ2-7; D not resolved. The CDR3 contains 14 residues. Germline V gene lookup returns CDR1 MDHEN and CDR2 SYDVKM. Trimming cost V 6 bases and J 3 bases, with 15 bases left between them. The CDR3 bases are TGTGCCAGCAGCCGATCTGACACTTACTACGAGCAGTACTTC. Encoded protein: CASSRSDTYYEQYF.

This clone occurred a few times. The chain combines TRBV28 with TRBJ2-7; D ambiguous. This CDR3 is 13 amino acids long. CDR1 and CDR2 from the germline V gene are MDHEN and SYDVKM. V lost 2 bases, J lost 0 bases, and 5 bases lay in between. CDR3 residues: CASSLPRSYEQYF. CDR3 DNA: TGTGCCAGCAGTTTACCGCGCTCCTACGAGCAGTACTTC. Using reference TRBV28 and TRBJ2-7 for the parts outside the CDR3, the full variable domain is DVKVTQSSRYLVKRTGEKVFLECVQDMDHENMFWYRQDPGLGLRLIYFSYDVKMKEKGDIPEGYSVSREKKERFSLILESASTNQTSMYLCASSLPRSYEQYFGPGTRLTVT.

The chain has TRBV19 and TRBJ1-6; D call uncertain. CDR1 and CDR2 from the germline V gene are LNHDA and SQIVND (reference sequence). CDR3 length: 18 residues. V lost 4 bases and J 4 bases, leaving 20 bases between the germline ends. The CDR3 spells CASSSPRGGLKYNSPLHF. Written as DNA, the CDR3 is TGTGCCAGTAGTAGCCCCCGAGGAGGACTCAAGTATAATTCACCCCTCCACTTT.

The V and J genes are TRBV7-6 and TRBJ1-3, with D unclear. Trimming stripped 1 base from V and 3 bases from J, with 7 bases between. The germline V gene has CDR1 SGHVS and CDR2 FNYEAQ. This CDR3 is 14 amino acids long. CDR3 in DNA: TGTGCCAGCAGCTTAGTAAGCTTTGGAAACACCATATATTTT. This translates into CASSLVSFGNTIYF. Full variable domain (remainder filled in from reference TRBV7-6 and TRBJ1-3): GAGVSQSPRYKVTKRGQDVALRCDPISGHVSLYWYRQALGQGPEFLTYFNYEAQQDKSGLPNDRFSAERPEGSISTLTIQRTEQRDSAMYRCASSLVSFGNTIYFGEGSWLTVV.

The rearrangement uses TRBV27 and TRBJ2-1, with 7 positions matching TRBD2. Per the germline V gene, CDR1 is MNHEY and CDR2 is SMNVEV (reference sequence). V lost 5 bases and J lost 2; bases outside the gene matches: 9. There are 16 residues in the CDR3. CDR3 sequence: CASSPPREGPYNEQFF. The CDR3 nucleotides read TGTGCCAGCAGTCCCCCAAGGGAGGGACCCTACAATGAGCAGTTCTTC.

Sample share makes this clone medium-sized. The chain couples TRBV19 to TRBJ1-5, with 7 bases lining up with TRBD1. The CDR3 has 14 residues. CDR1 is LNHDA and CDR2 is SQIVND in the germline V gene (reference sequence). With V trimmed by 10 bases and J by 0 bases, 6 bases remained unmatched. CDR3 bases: TGTGCCACCTCAACAGGGGATAGCAATCAGCCCCAGCATTTT. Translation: CATSTGDSNQPQHF.